The 19 T cell receptor beta chains below all came from one sample that was sequenced in a study of blood T cell repertoires in COVID-19 (dated by TCRdb to about 2020). The library was obtained by the immunoSEQ multiplex PCR assay. TCRdb took this table from immuneACCESS and kept in-frame rearrangements with V and J called. Such tables lack part of the clones; where checked against another copy, unresolved V genes explain under half of the gap, and the rest is unexplained. This sample lists 150,000 or so clones; 65% to 85% were detected once. The top ten constitute around 5.3% of the sample. The sequenced sample consisted of PBMCs or T cells enriched from blood (not recorded which). These receptors originate from a woman between 40 and 55 years old with acute COVID-19.

This clone was found many times. The CDR3 nucleotides read TGTGCCAGCAGTTCTCCGGGACTGGGAAGGGAGACCCAGTACTTC. Protein product: CASSSPGLGRETQYF. The chain couples TRBV2 to TRBJ2-5; possible D gene TRBD2, 6 bases. The CDR3 contains 15 residues. Germline CDR1 and CDR2: SNHLY and FYNNEI. With 5 bases removed from V and 5 bases from J, the gap between germline ends came to 18 bases. Full variable domain (outside the CDR3, taken from reference TRBV2 and TRBJ2-5): EPEVTQTPSHQVTQMGQEVILRCVPISNHLYFYWYRQILGQKVEFLVSFYNNEISEKSEIFDDQFSVERPDGSNFTLKIRSTKLEDSAMYFCASSSPGLGRETQYFGPGTRLLVL.

The rearrangement uses TRBV30 and TRBJ2-2; 13 bases are shared with TRBD2. Germline V lookup: CDR1 GTSNPN, CDR2 SVGIG (reference sequence). The V gene end was trimmed by 2 bases and the J gene end by 5 bases; junction bases not matched to a gene: 2. This CDR3 spans 15 amino acids. As DNA, the CDR3 is TGTGCCTGGAGTACTAGCGGGAGGGATACCGGGGAGCTGTTTTTT. The encoded protein is CAWSTSGRDTGELFF.

The genes are TRBV24-1 and TRBJ1-2; no definite D call. The germline gives CDR1 KGHDR, CDR2 SFDVKD. The CDR3 is 13 amino acids. The V gene lost 5 bases and the J gene lost 3 bases, with 9 bases spanning the gap. CDR3 loop: CATSVRPYYGYTF. CDR3 nucleotides: TGTGCCACCAGTGTCAGGCCTTACTATGGCTACACCTTC.

The chain carries TRBV10-1 and TRBJ2-1, with TRBD1 identical over 10 bases. The germline V gene has CDR1 WNHNN and CDR2 SYGVQD (reference sequence). This CDR3 comprises 14 residues. The J segment lost 6 bases and the V segment lost 4 bases, leaving 3 bases of the junction unmatched. The CDR3 here is CASSGDRGGNEQFF. CDR3 DNA: TGCGCCAGCAGTGGGGACAGGGGTGGCAATGAGCAGTTCTTC.

Only a few counts were recorded for this clone. The chain has TRBV7-2 and TRBJ1-1, with D perhaps matching TRBD1 (6 bases). V dropped 4 bases and J dropped 1 base, with 13 bases sitting between them. There are 15 residues in the CDR3. CDR1 SGHTA and CDR2 FQGNSA come from the germline V gene. In nucleotides, the CDR3 is TGTGCCAGCAGCTACAGGGAAGTAGGGAACACTGAAGCTTTCTTT. This sequence encodes CASSYREVGNTEAFF.

This clone has only a few counts. The chain links TRBV29-1 to TRBJ2-3; TRBD1 is a possible D gene (6 bases). Germline assignment: CDR1 SQVTM and CDR2 ANQGSEA. The CDR3 runs 14 residues. Trimming shortened V by 5 bases and J by 1 base, and 13 bases separated the two germline ends. This chain's CDR3 is CSVSQGGGTDTQYF. In DNA form, the CDR3 reads TGCAGCGTTTCACAGGGCGGAGGCACAGATACGCAGTATTTT.

This chain connects TRBV5-6 to TRBJ2-6, with D tentatively TRBD2 (5 bases). Germline values: CDR1 SGHDT, CDR2 YYEEEE. V was trimmed by 0 bases and J by 1 base, leaving 8 bases between them. CDR3 length: 16 amino acids. DNA for the CDR3: TGTGCCAGCAGCTTGGCTCGGGGATCTGGGGCCAACGTCCTGACTTTC. Protein product: CASSLARGSGANVLTF.

This clone has a single count. The V and J genes are TRBV20-1 and TRBJ1-6; D gene uncertain. Germline V lookup: CDR1 DFQATT, CDR2 SNEGSKA (reference sequence). The CDR3 covers 14 residues. The V gene lost 3 bases and the J gene lost 5 bases, with 11 bases spanning the gap. CDR3: CSASGQIHNSPLHF. DNA for the CDR3: TGCAGTGCTAGTGGGCAGATTCATAATTCACCCCTCCACTTT.

In its sample, this clone was seen a few times. The chain joins TRBV27 to TRBJ2-6, with 7 positions matching TRBD1. J was trimmed by 1 base and V by 5 bases; bases with no gene match: 2. This CDR3 is 15 amino acids long. Germline V gene data show CDR1 as MNHEY and CDR2 as SMNVEV (reference sequence). CDR3 in DNA: TGTGCCAGCAGTCCCAGGGGGTCTGGGGCCAACGTCCTGACTTTC. Amino acid sequence: CASSPRGSGANVLTF.

A single count supports this clone. The chain uses TRBV27 and TRBJ2-1; 8 bases match TRBD2. The CDR3 spans 13 residues. Germline CDR1 reads MNHEY; CDR2 reads SMNVEV (reference sequence). V trimming: 10 bases; J trimming: 6 bases; junction bases outside the gene matches: 8. The CDR3 loop is CATREGGSNEQFF. The CDR3 nucleotides read TGTGCCACCCGGGAGGGCGGGTCCAATGAGCAGTTCTTC.

This chain uses TRBV2 with TRBJ2-3, with 9 bases matching TRBD1. CDR1 is SNHLY, CDR2 FYNNEI, per germline. This CDR3 spans 14 amino acids. With 9 bases clipped from V and 2 bases from J, the junction kept 6 bases outside the gene matches. CDR3 sequence (DNA): TGTGCCAGTGGGGGGACAGGGCCCACAGATACGCAGTATTTT. It yields the protein CASGGTGPTDTQYF.

The chain carries TRBV6-5 and TRBJ1-6, with 9 bases aligning to TRBD1. With 5 bases clipped from V and 4 bases from J, the junction kept 3 bases outside the gene matches. The V gene's germline CDR1 is MNHEY and CDR2 SVGAGI. This CDR3 has 15 residues. The CDR3 DNA sequence: TGTGCCAGCAGTCCCGGGACAGGGTATAATTCACCCCTCCACTTT. It codes for CASSPGTGYNSPLHF.

This clone was seen just once. This chain joins TRBV7-9 and TRBJ1-2; no reliable D call. There are 13 residues in the CDR3. CDR1 is SEHNR, CDR2 FQNEAQ, per germline (reference sequence). Trimming pared 2 bases from V and 8 bases from J, leaving 12 bases between. The CDR3 protein is CASSLRGDMGYTF. Here the CDR3 DNA reads TGTGCCAGCAGCTTACGAGGAGATATGGGCTACACCTTC.

A single count supports this clone. The chain combines TRBV7-2 with TRBJ2-1; 8 nucleotides agree with TRBD2. The junction had 9 bases not matched to a gene; V was cut back by 4 bases and J by 7 bases. Germline V gives CDR1 SGHTA, CDR2 FQGNSA. This CDR3 spans 15 amino acids. DNA for the CDR3: TGTGCCAGCAGCTCCGAAGCGGGAGCAGTGAATGAGCAGTTCTTC. The encoded protein is CASSSEAGAVNEQFF. Full variable domain (missing parts from reference TRBV7-2 and TRBJ2-1): GAGVSQSPSNKVTEKGKDVELRCDPISGHTALYWYRQSLGQGLEFLIYFQGNSAPDKSGLPSDRFSAERTGGSVSTLTIQRTQQEDSAVYLCASSSEAGAVNEQFFGPGTRLTVL.

The CDR3 region has the DNA TGCAGTGCTAGTCAAAGCGGGGAGGGAGATGAGCAGTTCTTC. This encodes CSASQSGEGDEQFF. The rearrangement uses TRBV20-1 and TRBJ2-1, with 7 bases fitting TRBD2. Trimming at V came to 3 bases and at J to 8 bases, leaving 10 bases not matched to a gene. The germline CDR1 and CDR2 sequences are DFQATT and SNEGSKA (reference sequence). This CDR3 has 14 residues.

The chain couples TRBV6-5 to TRBJ2-5, with D perhaps TRBD2 (6 bases). This CDR3 has 16 residues. V was shortened by 0 bases and J by 2 bases, with 13 bases between the two germline ends. In germline, CDR1 is MNHEY, CDR2 SVGAGI. The CDR3 spells CASSYSFRGSQETQYF. CDR3 in DNA: TGTGCCAGCAGTTACTCGTTCCGGGGGTCACAAGAGACCCAGTACTTC.

A remark on this clone: This specimen includes other DNA sequences encoding the same CDR3. This chain joins TRBV5-1 and TRBJ2-1, with 10 bases matching TRBD2. Germline CDR1 reads SGHRS; CDR2 reads YFSETQ. The J segment lost 4 bases and the V segment lost 0 bases, leaving 1 base of the junction unmatched. CDR3 length: 15 residues. DNA of the CDR3: TGCGCCAGCAGCTTGGAACTAGCGGGATACAATGAGCAGTTCTTC. Translation: CASSLELAGYNEQFF.

This clone was counted a few times. The rearrangement links TRBV5-1 to TRBJ2-3; D is uncertain. The V gene's germline CDR1 is SGHRS and CDR2 YFSETQ. Trimming pared 4 bases from V and 0 bases from J, leaving 18 bases between. The CDR3 extends over 17 amino acids. CDR3 sequence: CASSGGFFASSTDTQYF. DNA of the CDR3: TGCGCCAGCAGCGGTGGTTTTTTCGCGTCTAGCACAGATACGCAGTATTTT.

This clone was observed a handful of times. The chain couples TRBV3-1 (or the pseudogene TRBV3-2) to TRBJ2-3; TRBD1 might be the D (6 bases). Trimming took off 0 bases at V and 0 bases at J, with 10 bases between the two ends. Germline V gene sequence: CDR1 LGHDT, CDR2 YNNKEL (reference sequence). The CDR3 length is 16 residues. Here the CDR3 DNA reads TGTGCCAGCAGCCAAGAGCAGGGGTTGAGCACAGATACGCAGTATTTT. This translates into CASSQEQGLSTDTQYF.